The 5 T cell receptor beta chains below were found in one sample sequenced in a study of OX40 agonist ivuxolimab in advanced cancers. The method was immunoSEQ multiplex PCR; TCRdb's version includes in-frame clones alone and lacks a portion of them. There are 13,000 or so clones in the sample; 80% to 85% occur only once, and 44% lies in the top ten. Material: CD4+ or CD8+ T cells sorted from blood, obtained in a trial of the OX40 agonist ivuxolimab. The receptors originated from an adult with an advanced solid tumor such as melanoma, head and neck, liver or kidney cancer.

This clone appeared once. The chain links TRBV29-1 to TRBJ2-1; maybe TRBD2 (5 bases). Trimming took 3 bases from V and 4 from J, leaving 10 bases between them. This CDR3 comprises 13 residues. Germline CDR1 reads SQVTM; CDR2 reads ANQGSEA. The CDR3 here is CSVDLTNYNEQFF. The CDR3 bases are TGCAGCGTTGACCTGACTAATTACAATGAGCAGTTCTTC.

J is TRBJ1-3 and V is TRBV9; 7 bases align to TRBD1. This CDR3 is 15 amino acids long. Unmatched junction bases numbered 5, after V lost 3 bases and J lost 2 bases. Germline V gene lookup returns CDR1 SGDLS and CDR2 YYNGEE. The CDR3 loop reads CASSEEGTAGNTIYF. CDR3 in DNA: TGTGCCAGCAGCGAGGAGGGGACAGCTGGAAACACCATATATTTT.

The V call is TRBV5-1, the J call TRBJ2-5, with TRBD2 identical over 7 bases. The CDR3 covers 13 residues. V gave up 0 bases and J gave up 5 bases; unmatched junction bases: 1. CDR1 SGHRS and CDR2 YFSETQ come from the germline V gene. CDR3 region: CASSLEGGETQYF. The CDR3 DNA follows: TGCGCCAGCAGCTTGGAGGGAGGGGAGACCCAGTACTTC.

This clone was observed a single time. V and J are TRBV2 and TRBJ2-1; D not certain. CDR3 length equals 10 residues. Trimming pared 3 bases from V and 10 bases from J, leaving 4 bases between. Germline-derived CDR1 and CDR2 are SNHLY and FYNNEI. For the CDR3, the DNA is TGTGCCAGCAGTGATGGAGAGCAGTTCTTC. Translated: CASSDGEQFF.

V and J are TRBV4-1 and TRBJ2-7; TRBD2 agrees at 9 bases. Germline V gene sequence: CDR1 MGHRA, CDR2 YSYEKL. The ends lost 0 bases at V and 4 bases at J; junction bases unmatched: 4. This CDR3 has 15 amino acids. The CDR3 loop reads CASSQDSAGGYEQYF. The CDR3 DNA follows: TGCGCCAGCAGCCAAGATAGCGCGGGAGGGTACGAGCAGTACTTC.